This TCR beta chain is from a study of early T cells in non-severe SARS-CoV-2 infection. TCRdb reanalysed the 5' RACE reads using MiXCR and keeps one entry per CDR3 protein. The sample yields some 77,000 distinct CDR3 sequences, about 9.6% seen once. Germline values: CDR1 SGHAT, CDR2 FQNNGV. This CDR3 is 12 amino acids long. Deletions cut 5 bases from V and 6 bases from J, with 10 bases between. This clonotype was detected ten times or more. The origin of this receptor is an adult who was a healthcare worker with PCR-confirmed SARS-CoV-2 infection or an uninfected control (not recorded which). Sequencing used whole blood. The chain combines TRBV11-2 with TRBJ2-5, with D unresolved. This CDR3 reads CASSPFGQTQYF. The DNA for the CDR3 is TGTGCCAGCAGCCCCTTTGGGCAGACCCAGTACTTC.